Below are 25 T cell receptor beta chains sequenced from a single sample in a study of blood T cell repertoires in COVID-19. TCRdb's table, derived via immunoSEQ multiplex PCR, lists solely in-frame clones and lacks some. The sample records 99,000 or so clones, 90% to 95% being singletons. Sample: peripheral blood. These TCRs come from a human donor in a cohort sampled during active COVID-19.

The chain employs TRBV5-6 and TRBJ2-1; TRBD2 matches at 7 bases. Germline assignment: CDR1 SGHDT and CDR2 YYEEEE. V was pared by 2 bases and J by 7 bases, with 0 bases of the junction left unmatched. The CDR3 extends over 12 amino acids. The chain's CDR3 is CASSFGGNEQFF. In nucleotides, the CDR3 is TGTGCCAGCAGCTTCGGGGGGAATGAGCAGTTCTTC.

This sequence joins TRBV20-1 and TRBJ2-7; maybe TRBD2 (5 bases). Germline CDR1 is DFQATT and CDR2 is SNEGSKA (reference sequence). CDR3 length: 11 amino acids. Trimming removed 7 bases from V and 7 bases from J, with 14 bases in between. In DNA form, the CDR3 reads TGCAGTGTTGAAGGGCCGGGAGAGCAGTACTTC. Its protein is CSVEGPGEQYF.

This sequence joins TRBV10-3 and TRBJ1-2; no definite D call. Germline V CDR1 and CDR2: ENHRY, SYGVKD. V dropped 4 bases and J dropped 6 bases, with 18 bases sitting between them. This CDR3 region has 15 residues. The CDR3 protein is CAISGGNWGADGYTF. CDR3 coding DNA: TGTGCCATCAGTGGTGGAAATTGGGGAGCGGATGGCTACACCTTC.

This clone was seen a few times. The chain has TRBV28 and TRBJ1-5, with TRBD1 matching over 7 bases. Germline loops: CDR1 MDHEN, CDR2 SYDVKM. This CDR3 has 16 amino acids. V was pared by 6 bases and J by 2 bases, with 10 bases of the junction left unmatched. The CDR3 loop reads CASRTDRRGGNQPQHF. CDR3 bases: TGTGCCAGCAGGACGGACAGGAGGGGCGGCAATCAGCCCCAGCATTTT.

V gene TRBV6-5 combines with J gene TRBJ1-2; 9 positions agree with TRBD1. The CDR3 is 14 amino acids. V shed 5 bases, J shed 2 bases, and the junction held 3 bases outside the gene matches. From germline, CDR1 is MNHEY and CDR2 SVGAGI. CDR3 sequence reads: CASSPGTGNYGYTF. The CDR3 coding sequence is TGTGCCAGCAGTCCCGGGACAGGGAACTATGGCTACACCTTC.

This clone was seen a single time. The chain couples TRBV21-1 to TRBJ2-1; the table names TRBD2, a call not compared with the DNA. TRBV21-1 is an annotated pseudogene. This CDR3 has 13 amino acids. This CDR3 reads CAQHGVSAHEQFF. DNA for the CDR3: TGTGCTCAGCACGGGGTATCGGCACATGAGCAGTTCTTC.

The CDR3 DNA follows: TGTGCCAGCAGCTCAGGACTGATCTATGGCTACACCTTC. The encoded protein is CASSSGLIYGYTF. The V call is TRBV3-1 (or the pseudogene TRBV3-2), the J call TRBJ1-2; D ambiguous. The CDR3 has 13 residues. Trimming removed 5 bases at V and 4 bases at J, with 11 bases between. Germline V CDR1 and CDR2: LGHDT, YNNKEL (reference sequence).

The rearrangement joins TRBV10-3 to TRBJ2-7; D remains ambiguous. V was pared by 2 bases and J by 4 bases, with 18 bases between. The CDR3 has 16 residues. The germline V gene encodes CDR1 ENHRY and CDR2 SYGVKD. The CDR3: CAISETTAAVKYEQYF. CDR3 in DNA: TGTGCCATCAGTGAGACGACTGCCGCAGTAAAGTACGAGCAGTACTTC.

The chain is built from TRBV7-9 and TRBJ1-5; perhaps TRBD1 as D (6 bases). Germline CDR1 reads SEHNR; CDR2 reads FQNEAQ (reference sequence). Trimming left V 7 bases short and J 1 base short, with 11 bases between. The CDR3 is 14 residues long. CDR3 bases: TGTGCCAGCACGAGGGGGGGAAGCAATCAGCCCCAGCATTTT. This encodes CASTRGGSNQPQHF.

A single count supports this clone. V gene TRBV2 combines with J gene TRBJ1-5; D remains ambiguous. This CDR3 is built from 16 residues. V lost 6 bases and J 8 bases, leaving 23 bases between the germline ends. Germline lookup yields CDR1 SNHLY and CDR2 FYNNEI. CDR3 sequence (DNA): TGTGCCAGCAGCGAAACTAGAAAACCGACCGTCGAGCCCCAGCATTTT. Protein product: CASSETRKPTVEPQHF. Looking up the rest from reference TRBV2 and TRBJ1-5 gives the full variable domain: EPEVTQTPSHQVTQMGQEVILRCVPISNHLYFYWYRQILGQKVEFLVSFYNNEISEKSEIFDDQFSVERPDGSNFTLKIRSTKLEDSAMYFCASSETRKPTVEPQHFGDGTRLSIL.

The chain is built from TRBV4-1 and TRBJ2-2; D ambiguous. CDR3 size: 12 residues. Trimming cost V 0 bases and J 14 bases, with 10 bases left between them. Germline V gene lookup returns CDR1 MGHRA and CDR2 YSYEKL. The CDR3 DNA reads TGCGCCAGCAGCCAAGATGAGTTGAAACTGTTTTTT. Amino acid sequence: CASSQDELKLFF.

The chain links TRBV9 to TRBJ2-2, with D perhaps matching TRBD1 (6 bases). This CDR3 is 16 amino acids long. Trimming stripped 0 bases from V and 4 bases from J, with 13 bases between. Germline V CDR1 and CDR2: SGDLS, YYNGEE. This chain's CDR3 is CASSVGQGRATGELFF. As DNA, the CDR3 is TGTGCCAGCAGCGTAGGGCAGGGGCGGGCCACCGGGGAGCTGTTTTTT.

The V gene is TRBV5-6, the J gene TRBJ2-7; a possible D gene is TRBD1 (6 bases). V was cut by 2 bases and J by 2 bases, with 11 bases left in between. CDR1 and CDR2 from the germline V gene are SGHDT and YYEEEE. The CDR3 covers 14 residues. CDR3 sequence: CASSFPGATYEQYF. CDR3 nucleotide sequence: TGTGCCAGCAGCTTCCCAGGGGCGACCTACGAGCAGTACTTC.

The V call is TRBV19, the J call TRBJ2-2; TRBD2 is a possible D gene (6 bases). V was clipped by 8 bases and J by 3 bases, with 10 bases between them. Germline V lookup: CDR1 LNHDA, CDR2 SQIVND (reference sequence). This CDR3 is 13 amino acids long. Here the CDR3 DNA reads TGTGCCAGTTGCGGGATCTACACCGGGGAGCTGTTTTTT. It specifies CASCGIYTGELFF.

The chain is built from TRBV19 and TRBJ1-1; D perhaps matches TRBD1 (6 bases). CDR1 LNHDA and CDR2 SQIVND come from the germline V gene (reference sequence). V lost 7 bases to trimming and J lost 3 bases, with 18 bases between them. The CDR3 contains 15 residues. The CDR3 spells CASTPRDNTYTEAFF. CDR3 nucleotides: TGTGCCAGTACCCCCCGGGACAATACTTACACTGAAGCTTTCTTT.

The chain joins TRBV5-4 to TRBJ1-6; D gene unclear. This CDR3 spans 12 amino acids. V was trimmed by 4 bases and J by 6 bases, leaving 5 bases between them. Per germline, CDR1 SGHNT and CDR2 YYREEE (reference sequence). The CDR3 DNA reads TGTGCCAGCAGCCTCTTTAATTCACCCCTCCACTTT. Residues: CASSLFNSPLHF.

This clone appeared a single time. The chain links TRBV5-4 to TRBJ2-5, with 12 bases identical to TRBD2. This CDR3 comprises 18 residues. The trim removed 0 bases at V and 5 bases at J, leaving 11 bases unmatched. CDR1 SGHNT and CDR2 YYREEE come from the germline V gene (reference sequence). This CDR3 is CASSLAVLAGGDEETQYF. CDR3 nucleotide sequence: TGTGCCAGCAGCTTGGCCGTACTAGCGGGAGGAGACGAGGAGACCCAGTACTTC.

This clone was found once. This rearrangement joins TRBV27 to TRBJ2-1; D is perhaps TRBD1 (5 bases). This CDR3 contains 13 residues. Germline CDR1 is MNHEY and CDR2 is SMNVEV (reference sequence). V gave up 2 bases and J gave up 8 bases, with 10 bases separating them. The chain's CDR3 is CASSLGQGYEQFF. The CDR3 DNA follows: TGTGCCAGCAGTTTAGGGCAGGGCTATGAGCAGTTCTTC.

The genes are TRBV10-3 and TRBJ2-7, with TRBD2 matching 12 bases. Germline V gives CDR1 ENHRY, CDR2 SYGVKD. Trimming cost V 5 bases and J 2 bases; bases outside gene matches: 4. This CDR3 contains 15 residues. In DNA form, the CDR3 reads TGTGCCATCAGTCCGCGGACTAGCGGGACCTACGAGCAGTACTTC. It specifies CAISPRTSGTYEQYF.

The chain joins TRBV11-3 to TRBJ2-5; D might be TRBD2 (6 bases). In germline, CDR1 is SGHNT, CDR2 YENEEA. V gave up 5 bases and J gave up 5 bases, with 12 bases separating them. The CDR3 is 13 amino acids. The CDR3 DNA follows: TGTGCCAGCAGCCTGGACGGAGGGGAGACCCAGTACTTC. Its protein product is CASSLDGGETQYF. Drawing the rest from reference TRBV11-3 and TRBJ2-5, the complete variable domain is EAGVVQSPRYKIIEKKQPVAFWCNPISGHNTLYWYLQNLGQGPELLIRYENEEAVDDSQLPKDRFSAERLKGVDSTLKIQPAELGDSAVYLCASSLDGGETQYFGPGTRLLVL.

A single count supports this clone. The V call is TRBV5-1, the J call TRBJ2-5; 11 positions agree with TRBD2. V dropped 2 bases and J dropped 2; count of bases not matched to a gene: 2. Germline CDR1 and CDR2: SGHRS and YFSETQ. The CDR3 runs to 15 residues. The CDR3 is CASSFGTSGQETQYF. Written as DNA, the CDR3 is TGCGCCAGCAGCTTCGGGACTAGCGGACAAGAGACCCAGTACTTC. Supplemented by reference TRBV5-1 and TRBJ2-5, the full variable domain reads KAGVTQTPRYLIKTRGQQVTLSCSPISGHRSVSWYQQTPGQGLQFLFEYFSETQRNKGNFPGRFSGRQFSNSRSEMNVSTLELGDSALYLCASSFGTSGQETQYFGPGTRLLVL.

In DNA form, the CDR3 reads TGTGCCAGCAGTTCGACACAGGGGGCCTACAATGAGCAGTTCTTC. Residues: CASSSTQGAYNEQFF. The chain is built from TRBV5-6 and TRBJ2-1; 8 nucleotides match TRBD1. Per the germline V gene, CDR1 is SGHDT and CDR2 is YYEEEE. This CDR3 spans 15 amino acids. Germline trimming cut 5 bases from V and 2 bases from J; bases unmatched to any gene: 6.

This chain's CDR3 is CATSREGPAGSYNEQFF. The CDR3 DNA sequence: TGTGCCACCAGCAGAGAGGGGCCAGCGGGTTCCTACAATGAGCAGTTCTTC. V gene TRBV15 combines with J gene TRBJ2-1; maybe TRBD2 (6 bases). Trimming shortened V by 0 bases and J by 1 base, and 13 bases separated the two germline ends. The CDR3 is made up of 17 amino acids. The germline gives CDR1 LNHNV, CDR2 YYDKDF (reference sequence).

This chain joins TRBV4-3 and TRBJ2-3; the match to TRBD2 covers 13 bases. The CDR3 runs 18 residues. J lost 4 bases, V lost 0 bases, and 7 bases had no gene match. Germline CDR1 is LGHNA and CDR2 is YSLEER. DNA of the CDR3: TGCGCCAGCAGCCAAGATATAGTCGGACTAGCGGGAGCAGATACGCAGTATTTT. It translates to CASSQDIVGLAGADTQYF.

J is TRBJ2-5 and V is TRBV7-2; D ambiguous. The CDR3 covers 14 residues. Germline CDR1 SGHTA, CDR2 FQGNSA. V gave up 0 bases and J gave up 5 bases, with 10 bases separating them. The CDR3 DNA is TGTGCCAGCAGCTTAGCGTCCCAAATCGAGACCCAGTACTTC. It encodes CASSLASQIETQYF.